This T cell receptor (beta chain) was documented in a study of T cell responses to AZD1222 COVID-19 vaccine. Study in general: Second-dose groups at about 4 or about 12 weeks were pooled.

The sample holds one count of this clone. Its cognate antigen is unknown. Here immunoSEQ multiplex PCR was the method, and the copy in TCRdb shows in-frame clones only, minus some. The repertoire holds more than 75,000 clones, with roughly 90% as singletons. General study results and limits: In all cases, repertoires were sampled only after the peak T cell response. Donors were mostly white British, more females; clonal diversity possibly underestimated.

V lost 3 bases, J lost 8 bases, and 6 bases stayed unmatched. Germline CDR1 reads MNHEY; CDR2 reads SMNVEV (reference sequence). There are 14 residues in the CDR3. The V and J genes are TRBV27 and TRBJ1-4; the match to TRBD1 covers 7 bases. Source: peripheral blood, taken on day 0 of AZD1222 vaccination. This receptor was identified in an adult in good health. CDR3 protein: CASSFRGSGEKLFF. CDR3 DNA sequence: TGTGCCAGCAGTTTCAGGGGGTCAGGGGAAAAACTGTTTTTT.